These 20 T cell receptor beta chains share one sample of origin, sequenced in a study of regulatory T cells in long-lasting Graves disease. The time point: newly diagnosed GD, antithyroid drugs for less than 3 months. From PBMCs, RNA was extracted and then used to make the TCR library. Arm-PCR of CDR3 regions with iRepertoire HTBI primers generated TCR beta libraries. TCRdb itself ran the multiplex PCR reads through MiXCR, one entry per CDR3 protein. The sample records hundreds of thousands of distinct CDR3 sequences, over 15% being singletons. This sample also appeared in a second study, on T cells in Graves' hyperthyroidism and ophthalmopathy.

The source material was peripheral blood mononuclear cells (PBMCs), sampled at new diagnosis, from a patient treated with antithyroid drugs. All receptors come from a man in his forties with Graves disease.

At least ten counts were recorded for this clonotype. V and J are TRBV30 and TRBJ2-7; D may be TRBD1 (6 bases). The V gene's germline CDR1 is GTSNPN and CDR2 SVGIG (reference sequence). Trimming removed 7 bases from V and 2 bases from J, with 15 bases in between. CDR3 length: 13 residues. CDR3 region: CASTQGLAYEQYF. DNA of the CDR3: TGTGCCTCCACACAGGGCCTGGCCTACGAGCAGTACTTC.

This clonotype was seen a few times. It is likely a read error: a sequence one base away is far more abundant. V gene TRBV7-2 combines with J gene TRBJ2-1, with TRBD2 as a possible D gene (7 bases). Per germline, CDR1 SGHTA and CDR2 FQGNSA. The CDR3 contains 15 residues. V lost 2 bases to trimming and J lost 7 bases, with 15 bases between them. This CDR3 is CASSLSGGALNEQFF. The CDR3 region has the DNA TGTGCCAGCAGCTTAAGTGGGGGGGCCCTGAATGAGCAGTTCTTC.

This clonotype was seen many times. The chain joins TRBV5-1 to TRBJ2-1; unclear D gene. V was trimmed by 0 bases and J by 8 bases, leaving 12 bases between them. This CDR3 spans 14 amino acids. In germline, CDR1 is SGHRS, CDR2 YFSETQ. The CDR3: CASSLASQLDEQFF. DNA of the CDR3: TGCGCCAGCAGCTTGGCCTCCCAGTTGGATGAGCAGTTCTTC.

This clonotype was observed at least ten times. V and J are TRBV9 and TRBJ1-3, with a weak D call TRBD1 (5 bases). The V and J ends lost 3 bases and 0 bases respectively, with 16 bases between them. The germline gives CDR1 SGDLS, CDR2 YYNGEE. The length of the CDR3 is 17 residues. CDR3 protein: CASSGDSGANSGNTIYF. DNA of the CDR3: TGTGCCAGCAGCGGCGACAGCGGGGCCAACTCTGGAAACACCATATATTTT. Filled out from reference TRBV9 and TRBJ1-3, the complete variable domain reads DSGVTQTPKHLITATGQRVTLRCSPRSGDLSVYWYQQSLDQGLQFLIQYYNGEERAKGNILERFSAQQFPDLHSELNLSSLELGDSALYFCASSGDSGANSGNTIYFGEGSWLTVV.

The V and J genes are TRBV6-2 or TRBV6-3 and TRBJ2-7; weak D call: TRBD1 (6 bases). The V gene lost 7 bases and the J gene lost 0 bases, with 10 bases spanning the gap. The germline gives CDR1 MNHEY, CDR2 SVGEGT. CDR3 length: 13 residues. The CDR3 nucleotides are TGTGCCAGCATCAAGGGGGACTCCTACGAGCAGTACTTC. Its translation is CASIKGDSYEQYF.

This clonotype was found many times. The chain recombines TRBV7-2 with TRBJ2-3, with 12 positions matching TRBD2. The CDR3 consists of 16 residues. Germline CDR1 reads SGHTA; CDR2 reads FQGNSA. V shed 5 bases and J 4 bases; nucleotides not matched to a gene: 7. The CDR3 region is CASSPRTSGVPDTQYF. Here the CDR3 DNA reads TGTGCCAGCAGCCCCCGGACTAGCGGGGTCCCAGATACGCAGTATTTT.

V gene TRBV4-3 combines with J gene TRBJ1-4; perhaps TRBD1 as D (6 bases). Trimming removed 0 bases from V and 2 bases from J, with 13 bases in between. The CDR3 is 17 amino acids. Germline V lookup: CDR1 LGHNA, CDR2 YSLEER. The CDR3 region has the DNA TGCGCCAGCAGCCAAGAGGGCAGGGGACGGACTAATGAAAAACTGTTTTTT. Protein product: CASSQEGRGRTNEKLFF.

In this sample, this clonotype turned up many times. At one end, the junction sequence differs from germline, possibly due to a read error. V usage is TRBV29-1 and J usage is TRBJ1-1, with D possibly matching TRBD1 (5 bases). The germline V gene has CDR1 SQVTM and CDR2 ANQGSEA. The CDR3 is 13 residues long. CDR3 residues: CSVEGRVNTEAFF. Here the CDR3 DNA reads TGCAGCGTTGAGGGCAGGGTGAATACTGAAGCTTTCTTT.

This rearrangement joins TRBV25-1 to TRBJ1-4; D uncertain. Germline V CDR1 and CDR2: MGHDK, SYGVNS. Trimming shortened V by 7 bases and J by 7 bases, and 13 bases separated the two germline ends. The CDR3 extends over 13 amino acids. CDR3 DNA sequence: TGTGCCAGCATGACGGGGAAGGCTGAAAAACTGTTTTTT. This gives the protein CASMTGKAEKLFF.

This clonotype was counted many times. The chain links TRBV24-1 to TRBJ1-5; TRBD1 agrees at 7 bases. Trimming removed 4 bases from V and 7 bases from J; junction bases left unmatched: 9. This CDR3 comprises 15 residues. CDR1 is KGHDR, CDR2 SFDVKD, per germline. This CDR3 is CATSDPRQGGQPQHF. The CDR3 nucleotides read TGTGCCACCAGTGACCCCAGACAGGGAGGACAGCCCCAGCATTTT.

The rearrangement joins TRBV11-2 to TRBJ2-2; 9 bases match TRBD2. The CDR3 spans 16 residues. Trimming at V came to 0 bases and at J to 6 bases, leaving 5 bases not matched to a gene. Germline CDR1 reads SGHAT; CDR2 reads FQNNGV. CDR3 nucleotide sequence: TGTGCCAGCAGCTTAGAAGCGGGGGGCCTATCCGGGGAGCTGTTTTTT. This translates into CASSLEAGGLSGELFF.

Points on this clonotype: A much larger clone differs by one base, so this may be a read error. The chain links TRBV18 to TRBJ2-5; TRBD1 matches 8 bases. The CDR3 length is 16 residues. CDR1 is KGHSH, CDR2 LQKENI, per germline. This chain's CDR3 is CASSPYGTGDQEAQYF. The CDR3 DNA reads as TGTGCCAGCTCGCCTTATGGGACAGGTGATCAAGAGGCCCAGTACTTC.

This chain uses TRBV12-3 or TRBV12-4 with TRBJ2-7; the D is unclear. V was clipped by 1 base and J by 3 bases, with 10 bases between them. The CDR3 contains 14 residues. CDR3 protein: CASSLGITDYEQYF. The CDR3 bases are TGTGCCAGCAGTTTAGGGATAACAGACTACGAGCAGTACTTC.

This clonotype was picked up many times. V is TRBV5-1 and J is TRBJ2-5; either TRBD1 or TRBD2 may fit D (5 bases each). CDR1 SGHRS and CDR2 YFSETQ come from the germline V gene. Trimming pared 4 bases from V and 0 bases from J, leaving 10 bases between. The CDR3 extends over 14 amino acids. CDR3 in amino acids: CASSPGRNQETQYF. CDR3 bases: TGCGCCAGCAGCCCGGGACGGAACCAAGAGACCCAGTACTTC.

J is TRBJ1-6 and V is TRBV20-1, with D maybe TRBD1 (5 bases). This CDR3 spans 14 amino acids. V lost 6 bases and J lost 5, with 14 bases in between. Per the germline V gene, CDR1 is DFQATT and CDR2 is SNEGSKA (reference sequence). Here the CDR3 DNA reads TGCAGTGCCTCCCGGGGCGGAAATAATTCACCCCTCCACTTT. It is translated as CSASRGGNNSPLHF.

In its sample, this clonotype was seen many times. CDR3 region: CSASDSLTTDTQYF. The CDR3 DNA reads as TGCAGCGCTTCGGACAGCCTGACCACAGATACGCAGTATTTT. The chain has TRBV29-1 and TRBJ2-3, with D tentatively TRBD1 (6 bases). Germline CDR1 and CDR2: SQVTM and ANQGSEA. The CDR3 is 14 amino acids. V shed 7 bases and J shed 2 bases, with 16 bases lying between them.

This rearrangement joins TRBV7-2 to TRBJ1-2; 9 bases are shared with TRBD1. This CDR3 is built from 13 residues. Germline V gene data show CDR1 as SGHTA and CDR2 as FQGNSA. Trimming removed 4 bases from V and 7 bases from J; junction bases left unmatched: 4. The CDR3 is CASSWVTGGGYTF. The CDR3, as DNA: TGTGCCAGCAGCTGGGTGACAGGGGGTGGCTACACCTTC.

This clonotype was found a few times. The chain joins TRBV5-1 to TRBJ2-3; D gene ambiguous. Trimming stripped 4 bases from V and 0 bases from J, with 15 bases between. The germline CDR1 and CDR2 sequences are SGHRS and YFSETQ. The CDR3 length is 16 residues. CDR3 sequence reads: CASSQARVGSTDTQYF. The DNA of the CDR3 is TGCGCCAGCAGCCAGGCAAGGGTTGGAAGCACAGATACGCAGTATTTT.

The gene calls are TRBV10-2 and TRBJ2-3, with 16 bases identical to TRBD2. V gave up 4 bases and J gave up 4 bases; unmatched junction bases: 8. The CDR3 covers 18 residues. Germline V CDR1 and CDR2: WSHSY, SAAADI. The CDR3 region is CASSVTGTSGGAPDTQYF. The DNA for the CDR3 is TGCGCCAGCAGTGTAACCGGGACTAGCGGGGGGGCCCCAGATACGCAGTATTTT.

This clonotype showed up many times. The chain combines TRBV27 with TRBJ1-1; TRBD1 matches at 7 bases. V trimming: 4 bases; J trimming: 5 bases; junction bases outside the gene matches: 7. The germline CDR1 and CDR2 sequences are MNHEY and SMNVEV (reference sequence). The CDR3 consists of 14 residues. Here the CDR3 reads CASSYITGVTEAFF. The DNA for the CDR3 is TGTGCCAGCAGTTACATAACAGGGGTAACTGAAGCTTTCTTT.